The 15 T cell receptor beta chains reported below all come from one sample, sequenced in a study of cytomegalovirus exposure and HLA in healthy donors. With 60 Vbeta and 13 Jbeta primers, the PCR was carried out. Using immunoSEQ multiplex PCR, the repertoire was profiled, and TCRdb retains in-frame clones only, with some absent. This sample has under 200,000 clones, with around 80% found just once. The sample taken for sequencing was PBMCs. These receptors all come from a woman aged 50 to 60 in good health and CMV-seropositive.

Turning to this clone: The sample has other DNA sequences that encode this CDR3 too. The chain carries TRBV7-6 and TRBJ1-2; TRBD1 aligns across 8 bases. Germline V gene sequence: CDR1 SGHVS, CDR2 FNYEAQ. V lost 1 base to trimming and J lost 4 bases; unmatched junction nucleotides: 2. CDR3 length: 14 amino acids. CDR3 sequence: CASSLDDRGYGYTF. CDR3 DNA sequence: TGTGCCAGCAGCTTAGACGACAGGGGCTATGGCTACACCTTC.

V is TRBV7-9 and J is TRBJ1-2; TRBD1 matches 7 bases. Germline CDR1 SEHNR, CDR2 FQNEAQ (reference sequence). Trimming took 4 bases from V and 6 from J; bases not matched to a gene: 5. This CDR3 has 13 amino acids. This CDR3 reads CASSSSRGNGYTF. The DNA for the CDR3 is TGTGCCAGCAGCTCGAGCAGGGGGAATGGCTACACCTTC. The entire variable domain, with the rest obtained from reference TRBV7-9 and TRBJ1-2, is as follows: DTGVSQNPRHKITKRGQNVTFRCDPISEHNRLYWYRQTLGQGPEFLTYFQNEAQLEKSRLLSDRFSAERPKGSFSTLEIQRTEQGDSAMYLCASSSSRGNGYTFGSGTRLTVV.

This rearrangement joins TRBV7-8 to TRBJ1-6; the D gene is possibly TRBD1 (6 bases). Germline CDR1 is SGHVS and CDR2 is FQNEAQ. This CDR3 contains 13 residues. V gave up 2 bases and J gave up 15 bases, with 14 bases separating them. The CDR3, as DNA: TGTGCCAGCAGCTTACCGGGACACCTAGTCCTCCACTTT. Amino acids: CASSLPGHLVLHF.

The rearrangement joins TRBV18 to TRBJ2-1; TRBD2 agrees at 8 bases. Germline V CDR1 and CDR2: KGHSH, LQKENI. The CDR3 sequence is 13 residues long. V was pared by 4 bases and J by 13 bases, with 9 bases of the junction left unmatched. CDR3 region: CASSRVLRTSQFF. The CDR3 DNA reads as TGTGCCAGCTCACGCGTTTTGAGGACTAGCCAGTTCTTC.

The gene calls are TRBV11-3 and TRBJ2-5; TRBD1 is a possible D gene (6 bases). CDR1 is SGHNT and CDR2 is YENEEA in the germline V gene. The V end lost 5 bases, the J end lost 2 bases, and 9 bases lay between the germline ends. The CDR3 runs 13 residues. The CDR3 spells CASSQGGQETQYF. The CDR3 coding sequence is TGTGCCAGCAGCCAAGGGGGTCAAGAGACCCAGTACTTC. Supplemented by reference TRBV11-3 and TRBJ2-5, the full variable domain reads EAGVVQSPRYKIIEKKQPVAFWCNPISGHNTLYWYLQNLGQGPELLIRYENEEAVDDSQLPKDRFSAERLKGVDSTLKIQPAELGDSAVYLCASSQGGQETQYFGPGTRLLVL.

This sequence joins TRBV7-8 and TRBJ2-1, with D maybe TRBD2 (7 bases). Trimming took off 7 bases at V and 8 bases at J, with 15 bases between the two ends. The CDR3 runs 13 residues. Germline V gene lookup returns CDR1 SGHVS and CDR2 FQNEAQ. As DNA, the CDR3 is TGTGCCAGCATCGACCCGGGGGGCTATGAGCAGTTCTTC. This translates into CASIDPGGYEQFF.

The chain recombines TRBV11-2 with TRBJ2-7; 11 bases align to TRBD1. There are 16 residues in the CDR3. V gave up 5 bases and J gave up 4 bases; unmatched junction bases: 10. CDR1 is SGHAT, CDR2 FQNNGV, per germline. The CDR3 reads CASSRLGDRGTYEQYF. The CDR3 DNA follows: TGTGCCAGCAGCCGCCTCGGGGACAGGGGGACGTACGAGCAGTACTTC.

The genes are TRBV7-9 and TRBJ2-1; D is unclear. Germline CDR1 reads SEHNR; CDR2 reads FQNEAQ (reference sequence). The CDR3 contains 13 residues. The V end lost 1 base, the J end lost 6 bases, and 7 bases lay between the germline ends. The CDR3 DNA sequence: TGTGCCAGCAGCTTAGTAGGCGGCAATGAGCAGTTCTTC. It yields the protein CASSLVGGNEQFF.

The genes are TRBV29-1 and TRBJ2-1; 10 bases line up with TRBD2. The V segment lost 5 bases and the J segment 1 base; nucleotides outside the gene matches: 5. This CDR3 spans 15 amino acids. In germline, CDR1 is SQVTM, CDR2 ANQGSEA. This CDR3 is CSVTTGLASYNEQFF. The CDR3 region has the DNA TGCAGCGTTACTACGGGACTAGCGTCCTACAATGAGCAGTTCTTC.

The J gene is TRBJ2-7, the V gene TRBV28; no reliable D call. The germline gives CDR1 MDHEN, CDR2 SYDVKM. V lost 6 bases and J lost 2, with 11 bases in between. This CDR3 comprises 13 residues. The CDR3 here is CASRPDTAYEQYF. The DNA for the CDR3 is TGTGCCAGCAGGCCAGACACCGCCTACGAGCAGTACTTC.

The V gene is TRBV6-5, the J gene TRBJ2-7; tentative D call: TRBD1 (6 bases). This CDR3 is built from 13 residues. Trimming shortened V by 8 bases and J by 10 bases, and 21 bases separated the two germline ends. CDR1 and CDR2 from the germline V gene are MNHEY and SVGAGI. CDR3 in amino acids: CASFSNALGHQYF. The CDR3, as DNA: TGTGCCAGCTTTTCCAACGCCCTGGGACACCAGTACTTC.

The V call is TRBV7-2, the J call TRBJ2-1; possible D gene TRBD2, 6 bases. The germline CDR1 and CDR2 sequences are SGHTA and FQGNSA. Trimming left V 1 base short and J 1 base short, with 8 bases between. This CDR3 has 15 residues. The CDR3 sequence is CASSLVGGSYNEQFF. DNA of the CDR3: TGTGCCAGCAGCTTAGTCGGGGGTTCCTACAATGAGCAGTTCTTC.

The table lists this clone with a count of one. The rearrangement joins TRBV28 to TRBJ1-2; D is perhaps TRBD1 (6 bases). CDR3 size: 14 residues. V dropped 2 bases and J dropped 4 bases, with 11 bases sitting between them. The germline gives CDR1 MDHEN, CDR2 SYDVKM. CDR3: CASSLLDRFYGYTF. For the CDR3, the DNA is TGTGCCAGCAGTTTACTTGACAGGTTCTATGGCTACACCTTC.

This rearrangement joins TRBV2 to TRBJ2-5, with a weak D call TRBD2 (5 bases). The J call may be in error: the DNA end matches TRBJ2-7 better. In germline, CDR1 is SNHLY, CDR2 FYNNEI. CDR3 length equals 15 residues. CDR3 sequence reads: CASSEAHGGRAEQYF. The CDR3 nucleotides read TGTGCCAGCAGTGAAGCGCATGGAGGACGGGCCGAGCAGTACTTC.

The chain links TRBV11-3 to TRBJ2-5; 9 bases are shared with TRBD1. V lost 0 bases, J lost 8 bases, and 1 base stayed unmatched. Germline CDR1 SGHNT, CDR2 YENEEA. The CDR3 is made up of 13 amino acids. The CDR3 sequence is CASSLEGQGTQYF. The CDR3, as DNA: TGTGCCAGCAGCTTAGAGGGACAGGGAACCCAGTACTTC.